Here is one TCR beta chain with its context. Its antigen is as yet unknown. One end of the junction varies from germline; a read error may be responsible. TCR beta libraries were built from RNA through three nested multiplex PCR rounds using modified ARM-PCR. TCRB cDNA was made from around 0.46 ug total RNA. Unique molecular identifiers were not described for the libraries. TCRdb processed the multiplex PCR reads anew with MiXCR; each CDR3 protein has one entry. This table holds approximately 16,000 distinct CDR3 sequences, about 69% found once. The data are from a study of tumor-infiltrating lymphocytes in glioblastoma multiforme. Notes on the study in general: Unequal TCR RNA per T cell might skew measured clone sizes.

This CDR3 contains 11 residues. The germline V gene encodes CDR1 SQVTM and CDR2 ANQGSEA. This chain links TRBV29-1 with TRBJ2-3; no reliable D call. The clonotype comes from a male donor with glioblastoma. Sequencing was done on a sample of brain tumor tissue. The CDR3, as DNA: TGCAACGTTGTTGTAACAGATACGCAGTATTTT. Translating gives CNVVVTDTQYF.